This passage covers 3 T cell receptor beta chains from one sample sequenced in a study of shared clonotypes between healthy human individuals (dated by TCRdb to the early 2020s). Receptor libraries were prepared by the immunoSEQ multiplex PCR assay. Imported from immuneACCESS, the table was reduced by TCRdb to in-frame sequences with V and J called. These copies leave out some clones; in studies compared against another copy, an unresolved V gene accounts for under half, and the cause of the remainder is not known. The sample table lists around 100,000 clones, approximately 70% of them with a count of one. The top ten hold roughly a quarter of the sample. Sequencing used memory CD8+ T cells sorted from blood. The sample's cell subset or site label, decoded: CD45RO+ cells pooled with CCR7-negative TemRA cells. These receptors came from a woman aged 25-40 years in good health.

This clone was detected ten times or more. The chain has TRBV10-3 and TRBJ2-7; 13 bases map to TRBD2. Trimming cost V 8 bases and J 5 bases; bases outside gene matches: 9. In germline, CDR1 is ENHRY, CDR2 SYGVKD. The CDR3 has 15 amino acids. The CDR3 here is CAIAELAGGPDEQYF. Here the CDR3 DNA reads TGTGCCATCGCTGAACTAGCGGGAGGGCCGGACGAGCAGTACTTC.

In regard to this clone: A read error is the likely source, as a far larger clone sits one nucleotide away. The sample holds other DNA sequences that translate to the same CDR3. The J gene is TRBJ2-5, the V gene TRBV7-2; D possibly corresponds to TRBD1 (5 bases). Germline CDR1 and CDR2: SGHTA and FQGNSA. The CDR3 loop spans 15 amino acids. The V gene lost 3 bases and the J gene lost 5 bases, with 16 bases spanning the gap. The CDR3 is CASSFYQGVVETQYF. DNA for the CDR3: TGTGCCAGCAGCTTTTATCAAGGGGTAGTGGAGACCCAGTACTTC.

At least ten counts were recorded for this clone. CDR3 region: CSVEAGGPYNEQFF. DNA of the CDR3: TGCAGCGTTGAGGCGGGAGGGCCTTACAATGAGCAGTTCTTC. The chain couples TRBV29-1 to TRBJ2-1, with TRBD2 matching over 9 bases. The CDR3 spans 14 residues. Trimming at V came to 3 bases and at J to 4 bases, leaving 4 bases not matched to a gene. The germline CDR1 and CDR2 sequences are SQVTM and ANQGSEA.